This TCR beta chain was sequenced for a study of cytomegalovirus exposure and HLA in healthy donors. With regard to this clone: Its antigen is not identified.

Primers included in the PCR were 60 Vbeta and 13 Jbeta primers. Sequencing used immunoSEQ multiplex PCR; TCRdb keeps in-frame clones, though not all of them. The sample carries around 150,000 clones, around 74% recorded once. General study results and limits: The classifier reportedly diagnosed cytomegalovirus status with high specificity and sensitivity. Later genetic work tied a missense DCLRE1C variant to beta-chain V and J trimming. A later analysis linked 15,000 to 20,000 TCR beta sequences to HLA alleles at 0.05 false discovery rate. As immune exposure information, only CMV serostatus was available.

Trimming at V came to 3 bases and at J to 3 bases, leaving 6 bases not matched to a gene. The CDR3 loop spans 15 amino acids. Germline CDR1 SGDLS, CDR2 YYNGEE. The chain carries TRBV9 and TRBJ1-3, with 7 bases that match TRBD1. Sequencing was done on a sample of PBMCs. This TCR was recovered from a female donor in good health and CMV-seronegative. Here the CDR3 DNA reads TGTGCCAGCAGCGCCGGGACAGCATATGGAAACACCATATATTTT. As protein: CASSAGTAYGNTIYF. The entire variable domain, with the rest obtained from reference TRBV9 and TRBJ1-3, is as follows: DSGVTQTPKHLITATGQRVTLRCSPRSGDLSVYWYQQSLDQGLQFLIQYYNGEERAKGNILERFSAQQFPDLHSELNLSSLELGDSALYFCASSAGTAYGNTIYFGEGSWLTVV.